This T cell receptor (beta chain) was observed in a study of T cell repertoires in cytomegalovirus infection. MiXCR, applied by TCRdb to the reads, yields one record per CDR3 protein. The table shows under 300,000 distinct CDR3 sequences, with 10% to 15% occurring only once. In its sample, this clonotype was seen many times. What it recognizes is unknown. Between the trimmed V and J ends, which lost 3 bases and 0 bases, there was a span of 3 bases. Germline-derived CDR1 and CDR2 are LGHNA and YSLEER. CDR3 length: 14 amino acids. Study-level points and caveats: Summed frequency of public TCR beta families distinguished CMV carriers with the relevant HLA.

V usage is TRBV4-3 and J usage is TRBJ2-6; D remains unclear. The sequencing input was PBMCs. The clonotype comes from a human donor in good health (CMV status not recorded). Some clones in this sample may be carry-over from other donors' samples. This CDR3 is CASSQASGANVLTF. CDR3 nucleotide sequence: TGCGCCAGCAGCCAGGCCTCTGGGGCCAACGTCCTGACTTTC.